The T cell receptor beta chain under discussion was sequenced for a study of T cell changes during pregnancy in multiple sclerosis (dated by TCRdb to the late 2010s). General notes on the study: Changes in the T cell repertoire over the course of pregnancy were examined in this study in women with multiple sclerosis.

Comment on this clone: Its antigen is not yet known. Within one base of it there is no much larger clone, and no base qualities were kept.

The library came from the immunoSEQ multiplex PCR assay. Drawn from immuneACCESS, this table holds only the in-frame rearrangements with V and J called that TCRdb kept. Clones are partly lost; checked studies trace under half to an unresolved V gene and leave the rest unexplained. The sample table contains about 110,000 clones; only one count was recorded for approximately 90% of them. The top ten clones comprise 3.5% of the sample. Inclusive of the bounding cysteine and phenylalanine, the CDR3 is 12 residues long. Of the read, only the CDR3 DNA is kept; its 36 bases are in frame from base 1. CDR1 and CDR2 were assigned from the germline V gene as MNHEY and SVGAGI. The V end loses 5 bases and the J end loses 4 bases, and a stretch of 9 bases separates them.

This chain is built from TRBV6-5 and TRBJ2-7; TRBD2 is a possible D gene, resting on 5 matching bases. This clonotype originated in a female donor with multiple sclerosis, enrolled in a pregnancy study. Sample: peripheral blood, taken after pregnancy. Here is the DNA: TGTGCCAGCAGTCCTGGACTTTACGAGCAGTACTTC. It encodes CASSPGLYEQYF.